Listed here are 2 T cell receptor beta chains from one sample, sequenced in a study of neoadjuvant anti-PD-1 for oral cavity cancer. Time point described: after neoadjuvant nivolumab, at surgical resection. TCRdb keeps only in-frame clones here, not all; method: immunoSEQ multiplex PCR. This sample has about 37,000 clones, with around 38% found just once. Sequencing used tumor tissue, obtained after nivolumab (anti-PD-1) treatment. The receptors were sampled from a person aged 35-79 years with oral cavity squamous cell carcinoma.

This clone was observed a handful of times. CDR3 coding DNA: TGCGCCAGCAGCTTGAGTATGGCAACCTCTGGGGCCAACGTCCTGACTTTC. Its translation is CASSLSMATSGANVLTF. The chain uses TRBV5-1 and TRBJ2-6, with D uncertain. The V and J ends lost 1 base and 0 bases respectively, with 11 bases between them. The CDR3 has 17 residues. Germline CDR1 SGHRS, CDR2 YFSETQ.

The chain has TRBV5-1 and TRBJ1-2; TRBD1 might be the D (6 bases). Germline V CDR1 and CDR2: SGHRS, YFSETQ. This CDR3 contains 18 residues. Trimming pared 4 bases from V and 3 bases from J, leaving 25 bases between. The CDR3 nucleotides read TGCGCCAGCAGCCCGGCCGGTTCGGTCCTCAGGGGTTACTATGGCTACACCTTC. It yields the protein CASSPAGSVLRGYYGYTF.